This T cell receptor (beta chain) is drawn from a study of early T cells in non-severe SARS-CoV-2 infection. The CDR3 contains 13 residues. V lost 4 bases and J 6 bases, leaving 14 bases between the germline ends. In germline, CDR1 is SGDLS, CDR2 YYNGEE. Each CDR3 protein gets one entry after TCRdb re-called the 5' RACE reads with MiXCR. The repertoire holds 50,000 or so distinct CDR3 sequences, over 9.5% seen once, with 9.5% to 10% in the top ten. This clonotype turned up a few times. This receptor was obtained from an adult who was a healthcare worker with PCR-confirmed SARS-CoV-2 infection or an uninfected control (not recorded which). The chain links TRBV9 to TRBJ2-7; no clear D. Sequencing input: whole blood. The CDR3 loop reads CASSPDGWGEQYF. CDR3 coding DNA: TGTGCCAGCAGCCCGGACGGGTGGGGCGAGCAGTACTTC.